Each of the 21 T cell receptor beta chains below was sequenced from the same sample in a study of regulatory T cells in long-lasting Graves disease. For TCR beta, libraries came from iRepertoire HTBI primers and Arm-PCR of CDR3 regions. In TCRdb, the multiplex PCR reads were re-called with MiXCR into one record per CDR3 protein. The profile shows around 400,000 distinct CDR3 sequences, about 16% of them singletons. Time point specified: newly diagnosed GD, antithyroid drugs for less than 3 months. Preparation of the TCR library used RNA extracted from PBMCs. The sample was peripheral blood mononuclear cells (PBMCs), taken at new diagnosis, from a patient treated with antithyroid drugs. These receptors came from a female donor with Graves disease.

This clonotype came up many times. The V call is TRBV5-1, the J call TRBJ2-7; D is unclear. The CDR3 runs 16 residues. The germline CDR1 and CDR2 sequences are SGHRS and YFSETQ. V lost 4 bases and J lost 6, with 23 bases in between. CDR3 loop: CASSDTALSSVPEQYF. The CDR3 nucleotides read TGCGCCAGCAGCGATACTGCCTTAAGCTCCGTTCCCGAGCAGTACTTC.

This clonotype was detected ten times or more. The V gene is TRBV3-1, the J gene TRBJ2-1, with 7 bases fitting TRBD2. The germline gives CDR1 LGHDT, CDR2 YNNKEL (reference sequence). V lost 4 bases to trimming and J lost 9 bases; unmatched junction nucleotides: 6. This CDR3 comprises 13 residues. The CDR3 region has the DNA TGTGCCAGCAGCCCCTGGACTAGTAGTGAGCAGTTCTTC. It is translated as CASSPWTSSEQFF.

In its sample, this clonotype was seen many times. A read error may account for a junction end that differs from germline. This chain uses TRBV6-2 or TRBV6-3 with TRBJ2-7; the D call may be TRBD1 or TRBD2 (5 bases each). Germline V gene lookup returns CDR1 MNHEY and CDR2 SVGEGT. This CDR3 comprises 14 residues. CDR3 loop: CASSYWGGSYEQYF. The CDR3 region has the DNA TGTGCCAGCAGCTACTGGGGCGGGTCCTACGAGCAGTACTTC.

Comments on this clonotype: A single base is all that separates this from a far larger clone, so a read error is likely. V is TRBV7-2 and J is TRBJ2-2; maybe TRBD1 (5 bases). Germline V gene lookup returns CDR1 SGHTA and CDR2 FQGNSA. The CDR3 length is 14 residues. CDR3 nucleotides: TGTGCCAGCAACTTAGAAGGGGATTACGGGGAGCTGTTTTTT. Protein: CASNLEGDYGELFF.

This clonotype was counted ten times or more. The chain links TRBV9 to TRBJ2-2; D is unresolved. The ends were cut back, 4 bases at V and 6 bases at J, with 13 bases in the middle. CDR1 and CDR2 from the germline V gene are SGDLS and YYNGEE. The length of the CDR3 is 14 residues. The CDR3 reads CASSPYASPGELFF. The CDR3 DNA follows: TGTGCCAGCAGCCCCTACGCATCCCCCGGGGAGCTGTTTTTT.

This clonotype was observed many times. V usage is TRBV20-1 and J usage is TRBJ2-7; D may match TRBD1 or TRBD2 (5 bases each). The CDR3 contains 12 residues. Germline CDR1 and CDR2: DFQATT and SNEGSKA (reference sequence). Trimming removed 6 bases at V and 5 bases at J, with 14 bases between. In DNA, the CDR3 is TGCAGTGCCGGGGCGTGGATAGACGAGCAGTACTTC. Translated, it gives CSAGAWIDEQYF.

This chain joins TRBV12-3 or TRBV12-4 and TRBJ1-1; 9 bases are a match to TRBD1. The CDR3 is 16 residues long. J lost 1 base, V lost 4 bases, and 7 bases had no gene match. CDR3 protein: CASSSPGTGPNTEAFF. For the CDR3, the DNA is TGTGCCAGCAGTTCCCCCGGGACAGGGCCGAACACTGAAGCTTTCTTT.

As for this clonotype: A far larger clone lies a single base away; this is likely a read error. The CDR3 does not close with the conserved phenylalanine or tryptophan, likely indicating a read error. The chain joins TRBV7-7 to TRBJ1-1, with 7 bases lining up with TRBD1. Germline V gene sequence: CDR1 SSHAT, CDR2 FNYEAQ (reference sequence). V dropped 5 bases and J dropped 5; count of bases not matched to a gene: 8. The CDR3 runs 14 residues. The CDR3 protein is CASSPGQPGTEAFL. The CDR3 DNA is TGTGCCAGCAGCCCGGGACAGCCGGGTACTGAAGCTTTCCTT.

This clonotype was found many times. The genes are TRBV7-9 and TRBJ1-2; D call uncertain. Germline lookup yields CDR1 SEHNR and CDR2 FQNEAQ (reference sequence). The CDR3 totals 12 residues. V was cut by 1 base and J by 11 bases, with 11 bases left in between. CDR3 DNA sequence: TGTGCCAGCAGCTTAGGGGCCGATGTTTACACCTTC. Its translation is CASSLGADVYTF.

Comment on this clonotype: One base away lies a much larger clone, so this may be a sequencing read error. CDR3 residues: CASSQDRRWGVHEQYF. The CDR3 DNA follows: TGTGCCAGCAGCCAAGACCGCCGGTGGGGAGTCCACGAGCAGTACTTC. The chain employs TRBV3-1 and TRBJ2-7; a possible D gene is TRBD2 (5 bases). Germline V gene lookup returns CDR1 LGHDT and CDR2 YNNKEL (reference sequence). The CDR3 length is 16 residues. V lost 0 bases and J lost 5, with 17 bases in between.

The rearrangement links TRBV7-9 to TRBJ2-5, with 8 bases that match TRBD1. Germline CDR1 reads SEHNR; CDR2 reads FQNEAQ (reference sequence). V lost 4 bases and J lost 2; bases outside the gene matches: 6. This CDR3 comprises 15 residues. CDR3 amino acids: CASSSGQGGQETQYF. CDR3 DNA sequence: TGTGCCAGCAGCTCCGGACAGGGAGGACAAGAGACCCAGTACTTC.

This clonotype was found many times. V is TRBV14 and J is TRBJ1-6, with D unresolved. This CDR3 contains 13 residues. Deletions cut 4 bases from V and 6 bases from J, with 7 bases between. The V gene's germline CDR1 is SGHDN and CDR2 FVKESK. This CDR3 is CASSPNLNSPLHF. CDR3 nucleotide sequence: TGTGCCAGCAGCCCGAATCTTAATTCACCCCTCCACTTT. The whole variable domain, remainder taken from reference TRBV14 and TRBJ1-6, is EAGVTQFPSHSVIEKGQTVTLRCDPISGHDNLYWYRRVMGKEIKFLLHFVKESKQDESGMPNNRFLAERTGGTYSTLKVQPAELEDSGVYFCASSPNLNSPLHFGNGTRLTVT.

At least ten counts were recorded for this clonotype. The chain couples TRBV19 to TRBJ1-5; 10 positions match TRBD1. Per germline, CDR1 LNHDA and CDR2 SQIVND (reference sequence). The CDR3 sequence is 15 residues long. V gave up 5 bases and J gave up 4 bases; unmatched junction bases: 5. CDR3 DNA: TGTGCCAGTAGTTGGGGACAGGGGACGAATCAGCCCCAGCATTTT. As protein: CASSWGQGTNQPQHF.

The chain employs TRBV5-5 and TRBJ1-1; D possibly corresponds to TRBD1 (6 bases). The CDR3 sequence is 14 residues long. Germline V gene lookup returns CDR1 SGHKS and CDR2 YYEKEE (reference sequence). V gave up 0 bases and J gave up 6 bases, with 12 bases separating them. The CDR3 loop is CASSLEGQGPEAFF. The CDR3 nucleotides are TGTGCCAGCAGCTTGGAGGGGCAGGGGCCTGAAGCTTTCTTT.

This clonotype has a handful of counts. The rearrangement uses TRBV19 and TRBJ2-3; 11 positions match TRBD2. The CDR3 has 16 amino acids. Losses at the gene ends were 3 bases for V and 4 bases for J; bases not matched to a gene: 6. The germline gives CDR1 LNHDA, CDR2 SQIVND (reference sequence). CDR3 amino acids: CASSIGLAGGADTQYF. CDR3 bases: TGTGCCAGTAGTATCGGGCTAGCGGGAGGCGCAGATACGCAGTATTTT. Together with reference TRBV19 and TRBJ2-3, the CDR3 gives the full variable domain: DGGITQSPKYLFRKEGQNVTLSCEQNLNHDAMYWYRQDPGQGLRLIYYSQIVNDFQKGDIAEGYSVSREKKESFPLTVTSAQKNPTAFYLCASSIGLAGGADTQYFGPGTRLTVL.

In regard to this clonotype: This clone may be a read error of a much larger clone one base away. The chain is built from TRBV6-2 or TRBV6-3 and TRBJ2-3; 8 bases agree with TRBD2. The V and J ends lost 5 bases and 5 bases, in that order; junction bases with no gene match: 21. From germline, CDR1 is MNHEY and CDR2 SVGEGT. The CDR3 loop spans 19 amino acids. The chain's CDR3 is CASSEIFRASGFSIDTQYF. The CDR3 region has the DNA TGTGCCAGCAGTGAGATCTTTAGGGCTAGCGGGTTCTCCATAGATACGCAGTATTTT.

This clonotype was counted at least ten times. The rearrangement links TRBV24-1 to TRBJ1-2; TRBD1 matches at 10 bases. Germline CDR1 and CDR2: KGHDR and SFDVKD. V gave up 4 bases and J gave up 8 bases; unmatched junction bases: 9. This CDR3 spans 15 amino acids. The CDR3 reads CATSDRVTGGRGYTF. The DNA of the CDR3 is TGTGCCACCAGTGACCGCGTGACAGGGGGCCGGGGCTACACCTTC.

The CDR3 sequence is CAWSGTGQLAFATNEKLFF. DNA of the CDR3: TGTGCCTGGAGTGGGACGGGACAGCTTGCCTTTGCAACTAATGAAAAACTGTTTTTT. The chain joins TRBV30 to TRBJ1-4; 7 nucleotides align to TRBD1. The V gene end was trimmed by 1 base and the J gene end by 0 bases; junction bases not matched to a gene: 14. Germline assignment: CDR1 GTSNPN and CDR2 SVGIG (reference sequence). The CDR3 sequence is 19 residues long.

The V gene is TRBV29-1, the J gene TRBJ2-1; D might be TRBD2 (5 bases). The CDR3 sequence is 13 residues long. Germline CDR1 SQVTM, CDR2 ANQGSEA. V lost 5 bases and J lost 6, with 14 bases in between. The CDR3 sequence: CSVLSRGPNEQFF. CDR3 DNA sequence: TGCAGCGTTCTGTCCCGAGGGCCCAATGAGCAGTTCTTC.

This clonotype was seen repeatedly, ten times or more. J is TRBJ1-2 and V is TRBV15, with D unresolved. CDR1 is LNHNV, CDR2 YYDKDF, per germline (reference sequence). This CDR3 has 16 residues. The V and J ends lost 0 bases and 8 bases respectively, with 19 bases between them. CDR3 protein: CATSRDRAKRSYGYTF. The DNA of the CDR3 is TGTGCCACCAGCAGAGATAGGGCGAAGCGGAGCTACGGCTACACCTTC.

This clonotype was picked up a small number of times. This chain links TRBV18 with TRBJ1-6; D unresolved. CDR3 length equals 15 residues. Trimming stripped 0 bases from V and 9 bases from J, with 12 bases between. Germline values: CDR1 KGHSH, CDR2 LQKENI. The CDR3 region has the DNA TGTGCCAGCTCACCACCGGGCCAGGTCGGTTCACCCCTCCACTTT. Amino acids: CASSPPGQVGSPLHF.